Listed below are T cell receptor beta chains from one sample, sequenced in a study of blood T cells in healthy people across ages. In TCRdb, the 5' RACE reads were re-called with MiXCR into one record per CDR3 protein. Seen here are some 760,000 distinct CDR3 sequences, 20% to 25% observed once, and the top ten hold 8% to 10%. These records were also assigned to another study, of T cells of mothers and their children.

Sequencing was performed on blood. The receptors here all came from a boy aged 5-17 years in good health. Each CDR3 is given with its conserved first and last residue. The order of the fields is D gene, V gene, J gene, clone size, CDR3 DNA, CDR3 protein. The D gene is left open where the match is weak. Clone sizes are given selectively: once, few, many, or a class where the clone is expanded.

TRBD1,TRBV19,TRBJ1-2,few,TGTGCCAGTAGCAACCCGGGACAGGGGACCTATGGCTACACCTTC,CASSNPGQGTYGYTF
TRBD2,TRBV6-1,TRBJ2-7,.,TGTGCCAGCATTCTCGATCCTAGCGGGGGTTACGAGCAGTACTTC,CASILDPSGGYEQYF
.,TRBV10-2,TRBJ2-1,.,TGCGCCAGCAGCCAGACCGCCCGGCTGGAGCAGTTCTTC,CASSQTARLEQFF
.,TRBV10-3,TRBJ1-2,few,TGTGCCATCAATACCTACGAGGCGTCTGGCTACACCTTC,CAINTYEASGYTF
TRBD2,TRBV5-5,TRBJ2-1,.,TGTGCCAGCAGCTTGGCGGGGGGGGCAAATGAGCAGTTCTTC,CASSLAGGANEQFF
TRBD2,TRBV20-1,TRBJ2-5,.,TGCAGTGCTAGAGATGGACAGCGGGAGGCGGAGACCCAGTACTTC,CSARDGQREAETQYF
.,TRBV20-1,TRBJ2-1,.,TGCAGTGCTAGCCCCACAGGGTACCCGTTCTTC,CSASPTGYPFF
.,TRBV7-9,TRBJ1-2,.,TGTGCCAGCAGCTTAGATGGGGGGATGAGCGGCTACACCTTC,CASSLDGGMSGYTF
.,TRBV5-1,TRBJ1-1,.,TGCGCCAGCAGCCTTTTACAGCTGAACACTGAAGCTTTCTTT,CASSLLQLNTEAFF
TRBD1,TRBV29-1,TRBJ2-7,.,TGCAGCGTAGAGGGGGACAGGGTCGAGCAGTACTTC,CSVEGDRVEQYF
TRBD1,TRBV15,TRBJ2-7,few,TGTGCCACCAGGGTGGACAGGGGGCGGATTGAGCAGTACTTC,CATRVDRGRIEQYF
TRBD2,TRBV7-9,TRBJ2-5,.,TGTGCCAGCAGCCCATGGACTAGCGGAGATCAAGAGACCCTGTACTTC,CASSPWTSGDQETLYF
TRBD1,TRBV24-1,TRBJ2-1,.,TGTGCCACCAGTGATCCTCCGGGACAGGAGCAGTTCTTC,CATSDPPGQEQFF
.,TRBV7-9,TRBJ2-3,.,TGTGCCAGCAGCTTCTCAACAGACCCTAGCACAGATACGCAGTATTTT,CASSFSTDPSTDTQYF
.,TRBV5-1,TRBJ2-7,few,TGCGCCAGCAGCCCCGGAGCCATCTACGAGCAGTACTTC,CASSPGAIYEQYF